The 28 T cell receptor beta chains in this list originate from one sample, sequenced in a study of cytomegalovirus exposure and HLA in healthy donors. Primers included in the PCR were 60 Vbeta and 13 Jbeta primers. Method: immunoSEQ multiplex PCR; TCRdb's copy keeps in-frame clones and lacks some. Of 130,000 or so clones in the sample, about four fifths were seen once. What was sequenced was PBMCs. The source of these receptors is a man younger than 40 in good health and CMV-seronegative.

The V call is TRBV2, the J call TRBJ1-4; perhaps TRBD1 as D (6 bases). The CDR3 runs 14 residues. Germline-derived CDR1 and CDR2 are SNHLY and FYNNEI. The ends were cut back, 6 bases at V and 2 bases at J, with 10 bases in the middle. The chain's CDR3 is CASRATGTNEKLFF. CDR3 sequence (DNA): TGTGCCAGCAGAGCGACAGGCACTAATGAAAAACTGTTTTTT.

This clone was seen repeatedly, ten times or more. The rearrangement links TRBV4-1 to TRBJ1-4; 9 nucleotides line up with TRBD1. The CDR3 extends over 17 amino acids. Trimming took 3 bases from V and 10 from J; bases not matched to a gene: 15. CDR1 MGHRA and CDR2 YSYEKL come from the germline V gene. This CDR3 reads CASSQSKVRDRAAKLFF. The CDR3 region has the DNA TGCGCCAGCAGCCAGAGCAAAGTCCGGGACAGGGCTGCAAAACTGTTTTTT.

The chain links TRBV29-1 to TRBJ1-2; the D is unclear. The CDR3 has 15 amino acids. With 3 bases removed from V and 1 base from J, the gap between germline ends came to 15 bases. The germline V gene has CDR1 SQVTM and CDR2 ANQGSEA. The CDR3 loop is CSVDHIPGINYGYTF. CDR3 nucleotide sequence: TGCAGCGTTGACCATATACCGGGGATTAACTATGGCTACACCTTC. The full variable domain, completed using reference TRBV29-1 and TRBJ1-2, is SAVISQKPSRDICQRGTSLTIQCQVDSQVTMMFWYRQQPGQSLTLIATANQGSEATYESGFVIDKFPISRPNLTFSTLTVSNMSPEDSSIYLCSVDHIPGINYGYTFGSGTRLTVV.

This chain links TRBV7-3 with TRBJ2-5, with D possibly matching TRBD2 (5 bases). The V end lost 9 bases, the J end lost 4 bases, and 15 bases lay between the germline ends. The germline V gene has CDR1 SGHTA and CDR2 FQGTGA. The length of the CDR3 is 13 residues. The CDR3 protein is CASGSGSGETQYF. CDR3 DNA sequence: TGTGCCAGTGGGAGTGGGTCGGGAGAGACCCAGTACTTC.

This sequence joins TRBV19 and TRBJ1-5; D might be TRBD1 (5 bases). Germline assignment: CDR1 LNHDA and CDR2 SQIVND (reference sequence). The V gene lost 9 bases and the J gene lost 1 base, with 13 bases spanning the gap. The CDR3 has 14 residues. DNA of the CDR3: TGTGCCAGCCGACAGAGTACAAGCAATCAGCCCCAGCATTTT. It codes for CASRQSTSNQPQHF.

The chain couples TRBV7-2 to TRBJ1-2, with TRBD1 matching 8 bases. J gave up 6 bases and V 5 bases, and 11 bases lay outside the gene matches. Germline V gene lookup returns CDR1 SGHTA and CDR2 FQGNSA. CDR3 length: 15 amino acids. CDR3 nucleotides: TGTGCCAGCAGCCTTAGGACAGGGAGGTTGGATGGCTACACCTTC. This sequence encodes CASSLRTGRLDGYTF.

V gene TRBV7-6 combines with J gene TRBJ1-2; 8 bases map to TRBD1. Germline-derived CDR1 and CDR2 are SGHVS and FNYEAQ. The CDR3 has 12 residues. With V trimmed by 5 bases and J by 7 bases, 3 bases remained unmatched. The CDR3 DNA reads as TGTGCCAGCAGCGACGACAGGGGTGGCTACACCTTC. As protein: CASSDDRGGYTF.

This clone showed up just a few times. This chain uses TRBV7-6 with TRBJ2-7; D might be TRBD2 (6 bases). The germline gives CDR1 SGHVS, CDR2 FNYEAQ. CDR3 length: 16 residues. Trimming left V 5 bases short and J 4 bases short, with 21 bases between. CDR3 DNA: TGTGCCAGCAGCGTTTTACCGGGACCGGGAGTATACGAGCAGTACTTC. The encoded protein is CASSVLPGPGVYEQYF.

The CDR3: CASSPIQSNQPQHF. As DNA, the CDR3 is TGTGCCAGCAGCCCCATTCAGAGCAATCAGCCCCAGCATTTT. This sequence joins TRBV16 and TRBJ1-5, with D unresolved. V gave up 4 bases and J gave up 1 base, with 8 bases separating them. The CDR3 has 14 amino acids. CDR1 and CDR2 (germline): KGHSY, FQNENV.

The chain joins TRBV15 to TRBJ1-3; possible D gene TRBD1, 6 bases. Germline values: CDR1 LNHNV, CDR2 YYDKDF (reference sequence). The CDR3 has 14 residues. Trimming stripped 5 bases from V and 0 bases from J, with 8 bases between. CDR3 loop: CATSRDNSGNTIYF. The CDR3 DNA sequence: TGTGCCACCAGCCGGGACAACTCTGGAAACACCATATATTTT.

This clone was observed a handful of times. In nucleotides, the CDR3 is TGTGCCAACAGGGATGAGGGTCGTGGAAACACCATATATTTT. Its protein product is CANRDEGRGNTIYF. The V and J genes are TRBV7-9 and TRBJ1-3, with a possible D match to TRBD1 (6 bases). CDR3 length: 14 amino acids. The V gene lost 10 bases and the J gene lost 3 bases, with 16 bases spanning the gap. Germline CDR1 is SEHNR and CDR2 is FQNEAQ (reference sequence).

This clone appeared a few times. This chain's CDR3 is CASSLLGQIAKNIQYF. CDR3 nucleotides: TGTGCCAGCAGTTTATTGGGACAAATAGCCAAAAACATTCAGTACTTC. This chain connects TRBV28 to TRBJ2-4; a weak D match, TRBD1 (6 bases). The CDR3 runs 16 residues. Trimming stripped 1 base from V and 0 bases from J, with 10 bases between. CDR1 is MDHEN, CDR2 SYDVKM, per germline. Using reference TRBV28 and TRBJ2-4 for the parts outside the CDR3, the full variable domain is DVKVTQSSRYLVKRTGEKVFLECVQDMDHENMFWYRQDPGLGLRLIYFSYDVKMKEKGDIPEGYSVSREKKERFSLILESASTNQTSMYLCASSLLGQIAKNIQYFGAGTRLSVL.

This clone was counted once. This chain links TRBV4-1 with TRBJ1-2, with D possibly TRBD1 on 5 matching bases. CDR1 and CDR2 (germline): MGHRA, YSYEKL. V was trimmed by 4 bases and J by 3 bases, leaving 9 bases between them. This CDR3 region has 13 residues. CDR3 residues: CASSPGGDYGYTF. CDR3 bases: TGCGCCAGCAGCCCGGGGGGGGACTATGGCTACACCTTC.

The J gene is TRBJ2-5, the V gene TRBV4-1; 10 nucleotides agree with TRBD2. The CDR3 has 17 residues. The V and J ends lost 0 bases and 5 bases, in that order; junction bases with no gene match: 9. The germline V gene has CDR1 MGHRA and CDR2 YSYEKL. CDR3 coding DNA: TGCGCCAGCAGCCAAGATTTTCCCAGCGGGAGGGGCGAGACCCAGTACTTC. It translates to CASSQDFPSGRGETQYF.

The rearrangement uses TRBV4-1 and TRBJ1-6, with TRBD1 identical over 8 bases. CDR3 length equals 16 residues. Trimming took 6 bases from V and 9 from J; bases not matched to a gene: 13. Germline CDR1 reads MGHRA; CDR2 reads YSYEKL. The CDR3 here is CASRSSAGGESSPLHF. In nucleotides, the CDR3 is TGCGCCAGCAGGTCAAGCGCAGGGGGCGAGAGTTCACCCCTCCACTTT.

The V and J genes are TRBV28 and TRBJ2-7, with 9 bases identical to TRBD1. V shed 6 bases and J 5 bases; nucleotides not matched to a gene: 11. Germline CDR1 reads MDHEN; CDR2 reads SYDVKM. The CDR3 contains 15 residues. This CDR3 reads CASRKTGTGSNEQYF. CDR3 in DNA: TGTGCCAGCAGGAAAACCGGGACAGGGTCTAACGAGCAGTACTTC.

This clone showed up just once. The V gene is TRBV7-9, the J gene TRBJ2-5; maybe TRBD1 (5 bases). The CDR3 consists of 15 residues. Germline values: CDR1 SEHNR, CDR2 FQNEAQ (reference sequence). Trimming stripped 2 bases from V and 2 bases from J, with 12 bases between. The CDR3 protein is CASSLLSTVQETQYF. The CDR3 DNA reads TGTGCCAGCAGCTTACTTTCGACAGTACAAGAGACCCAGTACTTC.

The rearrangement joins TRBV6-5 to TRBJ1-5; unclear D gene. CDR3 length: 12 amino acids. Trimming took 4 bases from V and 2 from J, leaving 3 bases between them. Germline V gene lookup returns CDR1 MNHEY and CDR2 SVGAGI. DNA for the CDR3: TGTGCCAGCAGTTCGGGCAATCAGCCCCAGCATTTT. Protein: CASSSGNQPQHF.

This clone has a single count. This chain uses TRBV6-4 with TRBJ1-1, with 9 bases matching TRBD1. Germline values: CDR1 MRHNA, CDR2 SNTAGT. This CDR3 contains 17 residues. V was clipped by 6 bases and J by 2 bases; unmatched bases: 13. CDR3 in DNA: TGTGCCAGCAGACAAGGAACAGGGGGCAGGGGTAACACTGAAGCTTTCTTT. It translates to CASRQGTGGRGNTEAFF.

The chain employs TRBV4-2 and TRBJ2-5; 11 bases fit TRBD2. The ends lost 0 bases at V and 0 bases at J; junction bases unmatched: 3. The CDR3 runs to 17 residues. Germline CDR1 is LGHNA and CDR2 is YNFKEQ. CDR3 amino acids: CASSQESSGGNQETQYF. CDR3 nucleotides: TGTGCCAGCAGCCAAGAATCTAGCGGGGGGAACCAAGAGACCCAGTACTTC.

The chain is built from TRBV18 and TRBJ1-5; TRBD1 matches at 11 bases. Losses at the gene ends were 2 bases for V and 6 bases for J; bases not matched to a gene: 6. Germline assignment: CDR1 KGHSH and CDR2 LQKENI. CDR3 size: 16 residues. The CDR3 spells CASSPGTGGGTQPQHF. CDR3 sequence (DNA): TGTGCCAGCTCACCAGGGACAGGGGGTGGGACTCAGCCCCAGCATTTT.

The V call is TRBV6-6, the J call TRBJ1-5; 9 bases are a match to TRBD1. The V segment lost 4 bases and the J segment 7 bases; nucleotides outside the gene matches: 8. CDR1 MNHNY and CDR2 SVGAGI come from the germline V gene (reference sequence). The length of the CDR3 is 15 residues. The CDR3 protein is CASSSPGQGSQPQHF. The DNA for the CDR3 is TGTGCCAGCAGTTCCCCGGGACAGGGCTCCCAGCCCCAGCATTTT.

The chain recombines TRBV2 with TRBJ2-1; possible D gene TRBD1, 6 bases. The CDR3 covers 16 residues. V was cut by 8 bases and J by 6 bases, with 23 bases left in between. CDR1 is SNHLY and CDR2 is FYNNEI in the germline V gene. The CDR3 protein is CASPRGAGEPGNEQFF. Written as DNA, the CDR3 is TGTGCCAGCCCCCGTGGAGCAGGGGAACCAGGCAATGAGCAGTTCTTC.

This chain links TRBV10-1 with TRBJ2-2, with D maybe TRBD2 (6 bases). Trimming removed 6 bases at V and 3 bases at J, with 11 bases between. Germline CDR1 and CDR2: WNHNN and SYGVQD (reference sequence). The CDR3 covers 14 residues. CDR3 coding DNA: TGCGCCAGCAGATCCGGGAGACACACCGGGGAGCTGTTTTTT. Protein product: CASRSGRHTGELFF.

V gene TRBV5-4 combines with J gene TRBJ1-2; TRBD1 agrees at 7 bases. CDR3 length: 16 residues. In germline, CDR1 is SGHNT, CDR2 YYREEE (reference sequence). V shed 3 bases, J shed 0 bases, and the junction held 8 bases outside the gene matches. The CDR3 region is CASSSTGPRANYGYTF. The DNA of the CDR3 is TGTGCCAGCAGCTCGACAGGGCCCAGGGCTAACTATGGCTACACCTTC.

The rearrangement links TRBV7-9 to TRBJ2-7; D not resolved. V lost 3 bases to trimming and J lost 2 bases, with 14 bases between them. The CDR3 extends over 15 amino acids. CDR1 is SEHNR and CDR2 is FQNEAQ in the germline V gene (reference sequence). CDR3 residues: CASSFAEATAYEQYF. CDR3 nucleotide sequence: TGTGCCAGCAGCTTTGCTGAAGCCACAGCCTACGAGCAGTACTTC.

V usage is TRBV7-9 and J usage is TRBJ2-3; 10 nucleotides line up with TRBD1. The V gene's germline CDR1 is SEHNR and CDR2 FQNEAQ (reference sequence). The CDR3 loop spans 15 amino acids. With 4 bases clipped from V and 3 bases from J, the junction kept 4 bases outside the gene matches. The CDR3 bases are TGTGCCAGCAGCTGGACAGGGGGTTGGACAGATACGCAGTATTTT. Encoded protein: CASSWTGGWTDTQYF.

The chain links TRBV4-3 to TRBJ2-7; D may be TRBD2 (5 bases). Germline values: CDR1 LGHNA, CDR2 YSLEER. Trimming took off 0 bases at V and 1 base at J, with 13 bases between the two ends. The CDR3 is 16 residues long. The CDR3 sequence is CASSQDLEGQSYEQYF. The CDR3 bases are TGCGCCAGCAGCCAAGATCTCGAGGGTCAATCCTACGAGCAGTACTTC.